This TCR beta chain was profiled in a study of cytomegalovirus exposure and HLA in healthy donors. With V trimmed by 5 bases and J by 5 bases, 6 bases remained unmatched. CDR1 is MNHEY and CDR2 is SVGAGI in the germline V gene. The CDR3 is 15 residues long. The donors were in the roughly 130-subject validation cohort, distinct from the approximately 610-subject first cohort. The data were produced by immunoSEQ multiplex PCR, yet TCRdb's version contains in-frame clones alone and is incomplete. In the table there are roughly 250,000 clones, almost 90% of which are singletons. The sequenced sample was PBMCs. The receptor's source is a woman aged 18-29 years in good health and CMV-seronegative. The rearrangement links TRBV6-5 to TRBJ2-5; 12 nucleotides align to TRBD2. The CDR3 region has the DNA TGTGCCAGCAGTCGAACTAGCGGGGGGCGTGAGACCCAGTACTTC. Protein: CASSRTSGGRETQYF.